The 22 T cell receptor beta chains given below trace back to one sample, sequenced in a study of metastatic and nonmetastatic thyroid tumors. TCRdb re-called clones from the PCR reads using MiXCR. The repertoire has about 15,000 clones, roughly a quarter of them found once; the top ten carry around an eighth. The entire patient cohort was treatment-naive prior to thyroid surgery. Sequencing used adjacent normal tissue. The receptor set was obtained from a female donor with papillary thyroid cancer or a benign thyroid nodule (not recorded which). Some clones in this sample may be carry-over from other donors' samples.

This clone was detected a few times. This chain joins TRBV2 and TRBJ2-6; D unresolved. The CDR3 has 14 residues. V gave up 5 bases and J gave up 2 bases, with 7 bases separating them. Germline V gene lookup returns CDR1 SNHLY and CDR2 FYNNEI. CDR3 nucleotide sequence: TGTGCCAGCAGTTTTTCTACTGGGGCCAACGTCCTGACTTTC. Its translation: CASSFSTGANVLTF.

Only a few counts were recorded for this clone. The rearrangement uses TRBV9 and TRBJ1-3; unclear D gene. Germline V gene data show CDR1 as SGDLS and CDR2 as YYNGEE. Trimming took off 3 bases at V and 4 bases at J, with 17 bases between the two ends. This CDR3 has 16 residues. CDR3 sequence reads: CASSGLGGPIGNTIYF. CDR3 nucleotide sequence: TGTGCCAGCAGCGGCCTCGGAGGGCCGATCGGAAACACCATATATTTT.

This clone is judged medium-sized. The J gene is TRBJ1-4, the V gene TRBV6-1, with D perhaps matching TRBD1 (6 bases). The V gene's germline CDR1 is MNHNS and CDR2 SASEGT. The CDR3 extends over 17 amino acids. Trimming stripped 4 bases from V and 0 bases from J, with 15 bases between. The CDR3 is CASSGYFGTTTNEKLFF. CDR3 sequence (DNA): TGTGCCAGCAGTGGCTATTTTGGGACAACAACTAATGAAAAACTGTTTTTT.

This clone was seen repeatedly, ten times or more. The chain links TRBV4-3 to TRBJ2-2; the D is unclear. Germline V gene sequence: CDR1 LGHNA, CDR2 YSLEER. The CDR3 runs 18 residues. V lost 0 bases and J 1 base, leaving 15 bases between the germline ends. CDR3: CASSQDLGIPGNTGELFF. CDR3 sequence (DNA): TGCGCCAGCAGCCAAGATCTCGGTATCCCTGGGAACACCGGGGAGCTGTTTTTT.

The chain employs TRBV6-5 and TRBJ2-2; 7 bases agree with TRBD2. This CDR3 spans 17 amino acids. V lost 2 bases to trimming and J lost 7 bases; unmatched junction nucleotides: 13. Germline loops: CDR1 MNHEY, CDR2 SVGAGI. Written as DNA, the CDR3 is TGTGCCAGCAGTTACCGCGGGGTGCGGGGGACGGTCGGGGAGCTGTTTTTT. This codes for CASSYRGVRGTVGELFF.

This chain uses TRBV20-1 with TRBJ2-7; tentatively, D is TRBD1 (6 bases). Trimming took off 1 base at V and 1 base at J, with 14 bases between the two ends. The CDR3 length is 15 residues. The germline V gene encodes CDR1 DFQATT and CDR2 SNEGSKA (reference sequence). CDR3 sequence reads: CSARGVSGHSYEQYF. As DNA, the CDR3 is TGCAGTGCTAGAGGGGTTTCGGGACATTCCTACGAGCAGTACTTC.

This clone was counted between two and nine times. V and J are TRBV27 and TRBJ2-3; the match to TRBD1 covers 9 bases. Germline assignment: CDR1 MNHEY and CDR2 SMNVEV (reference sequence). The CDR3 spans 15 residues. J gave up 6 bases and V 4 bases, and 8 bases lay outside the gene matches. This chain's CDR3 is CASSSVGTGRDTQYF. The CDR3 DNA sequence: TGTGCCAGCAGTTCGGTCGGGACAGGGAGGGATACGCAGTATTTT.

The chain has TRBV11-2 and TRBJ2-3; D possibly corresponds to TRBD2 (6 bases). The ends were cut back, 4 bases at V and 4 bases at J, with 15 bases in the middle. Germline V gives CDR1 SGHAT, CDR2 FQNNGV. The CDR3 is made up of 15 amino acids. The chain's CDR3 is CASSSRDSRADTQYF. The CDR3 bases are TGTGCCAGCAGCTCCCGGGACTCCCGCGCAGATACGCAGTATTTT. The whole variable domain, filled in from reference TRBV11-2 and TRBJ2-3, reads EAGVAQSPRYKIIEKRQSVAFWCNPISGHATLYWYQQILGQGPKLLIQFQNNGVVDDSQLPKDRFSAERLKGVDSTLKIQPAKLEDSAVYLCASSSRDSRADTQYFGPGTRLTVL.

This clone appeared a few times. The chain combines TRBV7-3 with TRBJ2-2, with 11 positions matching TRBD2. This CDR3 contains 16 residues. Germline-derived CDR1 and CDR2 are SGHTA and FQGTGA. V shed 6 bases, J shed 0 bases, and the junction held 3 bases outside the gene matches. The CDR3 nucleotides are TGTGCCAGCAGGAATAGCGGGGGGGCGAACACCGGGGAGCTGTTTTTT. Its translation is CASRNSGGANTGELFF.

DNA for the CDR3: TGTGCCAGCAGTCATTCCGGGACACCGAACACTGAAGCTTTCTTT. Translating gives CASSHSGTPNTEAFF. The V and J genes are TRBV25-1 and TRBJ1-1; the D gene is possibly TRBD1 (6 bases). Trimming removed 5 bases from V and 1 base from J, with 14 bases in between. Germline CDR1 reads MGHDK; CDR2 reads SYGVNS. The CDR3 length is 15 residues.

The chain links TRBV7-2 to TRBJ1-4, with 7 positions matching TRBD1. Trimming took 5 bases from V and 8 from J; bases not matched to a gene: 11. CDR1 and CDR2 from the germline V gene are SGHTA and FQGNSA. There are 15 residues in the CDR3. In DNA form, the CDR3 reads TGTGCCAGCAGCGCCCACAGGGGAAAGGACGAAAAACTGTTTTTT. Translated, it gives CASSAHRGKDEKLFF.

The CDR3 DNA sequence: TGCGCCAGCAGCCAGGGACAAAACACCGGGGAGCTGTTTTTT. Translation: CASSQGQNTGELFF. This chain uses TRBV4-1 with TRBJ2-2; tentatively, D is TRBD1 (6 bases). Germline V gives CDR1 MGHRA, CDR2 YSYEKL. The V end was cut by 3 bases, the J end by 2 bases, with 7 bases between. CDR3 length: 14 residues.

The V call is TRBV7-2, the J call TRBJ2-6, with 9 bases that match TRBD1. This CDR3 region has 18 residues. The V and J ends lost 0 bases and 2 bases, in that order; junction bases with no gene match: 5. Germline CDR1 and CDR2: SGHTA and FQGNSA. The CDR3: CASSLAGQGSAGANVLTF. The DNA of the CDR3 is TGTGCCAGCAGCTTAGCGGGACAGGGTTCAGCTGGGGCCAACGTCCTGACTTTC.

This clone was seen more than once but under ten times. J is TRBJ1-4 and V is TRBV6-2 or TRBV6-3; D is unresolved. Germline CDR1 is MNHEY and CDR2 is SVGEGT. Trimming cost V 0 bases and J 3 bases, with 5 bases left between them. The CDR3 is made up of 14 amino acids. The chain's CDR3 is CASSYSRSNEKLFF. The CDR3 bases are TGTGCCAGCAGTTACTCTAGGTCTAATGAAAAACTGTTTTTT.

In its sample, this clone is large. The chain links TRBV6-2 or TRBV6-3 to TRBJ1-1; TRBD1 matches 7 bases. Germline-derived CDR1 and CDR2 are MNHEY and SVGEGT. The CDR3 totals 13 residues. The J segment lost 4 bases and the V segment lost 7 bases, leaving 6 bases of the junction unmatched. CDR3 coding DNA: TGTGCCAGCAAGAACAGGGGAAGCACTGAAGCTTTCTTT. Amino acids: CASKNRGSTEAFF.

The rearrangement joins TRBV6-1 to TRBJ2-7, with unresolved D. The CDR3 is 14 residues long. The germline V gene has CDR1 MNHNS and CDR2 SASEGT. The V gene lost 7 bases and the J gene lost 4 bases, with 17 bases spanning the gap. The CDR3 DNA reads TGTGCCAGCAAACTCGTAAGCCCTTCATACGAGCAGTACTTC. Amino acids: CASKLVSPSYEQYF.

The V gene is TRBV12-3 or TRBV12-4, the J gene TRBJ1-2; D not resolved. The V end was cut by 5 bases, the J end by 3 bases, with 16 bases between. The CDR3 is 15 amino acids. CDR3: CASSPRPQWDYGYTF. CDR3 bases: TGTGCCAGCAGTCCACGTCCCCAGTGGGACTATGGCTACACCTTC.

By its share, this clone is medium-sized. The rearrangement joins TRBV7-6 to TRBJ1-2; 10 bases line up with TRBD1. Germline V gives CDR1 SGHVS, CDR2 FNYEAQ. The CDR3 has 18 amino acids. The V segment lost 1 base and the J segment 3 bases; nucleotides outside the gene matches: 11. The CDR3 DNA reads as TGTGCCAGCAGCTTAGGAACCCCCGGGACAGGGGTCTACTATGGCTACACCTTC. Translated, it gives CASSLGTPGTGVYYGYTF. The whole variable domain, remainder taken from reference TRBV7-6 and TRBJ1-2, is GAGVSQSPRYKVTKRGQDVALRCDPISGHVSLYWYRQALGQGPEFLTYFNYEAQQDKSGLPNDRFSAERPEGSISTLTIQRTEQRDSAMYRCASSLGTPGTGVYYGYTFGSGTRLTVV.

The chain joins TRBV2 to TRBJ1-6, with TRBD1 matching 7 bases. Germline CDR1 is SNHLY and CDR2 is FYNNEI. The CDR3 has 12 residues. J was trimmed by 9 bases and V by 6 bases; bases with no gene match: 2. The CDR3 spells CASRRQGSPLHF. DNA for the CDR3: TGTGCCAGCAGGCGACAGGGTTCACCCCTCCACTTT.

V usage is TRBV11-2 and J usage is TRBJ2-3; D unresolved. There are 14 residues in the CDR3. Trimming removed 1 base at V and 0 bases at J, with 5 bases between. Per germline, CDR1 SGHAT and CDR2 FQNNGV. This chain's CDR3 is CASSLVTSTDTQYF. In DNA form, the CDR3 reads TGTGCCAGCAGCTTAGTGACTAGCACAGATACGCAGTATTTT.

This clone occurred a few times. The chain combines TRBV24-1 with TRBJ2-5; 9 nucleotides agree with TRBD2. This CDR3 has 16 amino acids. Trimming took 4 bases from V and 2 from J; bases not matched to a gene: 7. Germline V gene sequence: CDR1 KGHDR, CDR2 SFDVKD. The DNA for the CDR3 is TGTGCCACCAGTGACCCGACTAGCGGAGCTCAAGAGACCCAGTACTTC. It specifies CATSDPTSGAQETQYF.

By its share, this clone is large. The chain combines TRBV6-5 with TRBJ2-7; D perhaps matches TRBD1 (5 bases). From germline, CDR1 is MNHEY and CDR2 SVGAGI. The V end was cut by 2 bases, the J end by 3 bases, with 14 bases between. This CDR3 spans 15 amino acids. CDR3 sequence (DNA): TGTGCCAGCAGTTACGCTGTTACAGGAATCTACGAGCAGTACTTC. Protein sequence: CASSYAVTGIYEQYF.